The rows below give T cell receptor beta chains drawn from one sample of a study of graft-versus-host responses after intestinal transplantation. The data were produced by immunoSEQ multiplex PCR, yet TCRdb's version contains in-frame clones alone and is incomplete. The sample holds approximately 100,000 clones, more than 85% seen once. These receptors have no known antigen. This specimen was unstimulated CD8+ T cells sorted from spleen or lymph node cells, taken before intestinal transplant. These receptors all stem from a human donor who received an intestinal transplant. Both conserved end residues are part of each CDR3. Each record gives: V gene, D gene, J gene, CDR3 protein. The D gene is left open where the match is weak.

v_call: TRBV5-1; d_call: TRBD1; j_call: TRBJ1-2; cdr3_aa: CASSPGTGRINYGYTF
v_call: TRBV4-1; d_call: .; j_call: TRBJ2-4; cdr3_aa: CASSHPRDLAKNIQYF
v_call: TRBV4-1; d_call: .; j_call: TRBJ2-7; cdr3_aa: CASSQDRGRSEQYF
v_call: TRBV5-6; d_call: .; j_call: TRBJ1-1; cdr3_aa: CASSGAYEGPGTEAFF
v_call: TRBV7-8; d_call: .; j_call: TRBJ2-1; cdr3_aa: CASSGIDSYNEQFF
v_call: TRBV11-2; d_call: .; j_call: TRBJ1-2; cdr3_aa: CASSLDFPGVGGYTF
v_call: TRBV6-5; d_call: TRBD1; j_call: TRBJ2-2; cdr3_aa: CASSLWGQGDTGELFF
v_call: TRBV19; d_call: .; j_call: TRBJ1-2; cdr3_aa: CASSIGQAYGYTF
v_call: TRBV2; d_call: .; j_call: TRBJ1-4; cdr3_aa: CASSQNEKLFF
v_call: TRBV2; d_call: .; j_call: TRBJ1-5; cdr3_aa: CASSAPPRENQPQHF
v_call: TRBV7-8; d_call: TRBD1; j_call: TRBJ2-3; cdr3_aa: CASTSAVYRTGDTDTQYF
v_call: TRBV30; d_call: TRBD1; j_call: TRBJ2-5; cdr3_aa: CAWSGQWGTGGLETQYF
v_call: TRBV27; d_call: .; j_call: TRBJ1-1; cdr3_aa: CASSYQTNTEAFF
v_call: TRBV5-1; d_call: TRBD1; j_call: TRBJ2-1; cdr3_aa: CASSFGDRGGFTTYNEQFF
v_call: TRBV25-1; d_call: .; j_call: TRBJ2-7; cdr3_aa: CASSEGGTPYEQYF
v_call: TRBV30; d_call: TRBD1; j_call: TRBJ1-2; cdr3_aa: CAWTRTGRGYGYTF
v_call: TRBV9; d_call: TRBD1; j_call: TRBJ1-1; cdr3_aa: CASSSSTGAAFF
v_call: TRBV27; d_call: .; j_call: TRBJ2-3; cdr3_aa: CASSFDGDTQYF
v_call: TRBV4-1; d_call: .; j_call: TRBJ1-5; cdr3_aa: CASSRTTGSSQPQHF
v_call: TRBV6-5; d_call: .; j_call: TRBJ2-1; cdr3_aa: CASSDPYLNEQFF
v_call: TRBV4-1; d_call: .; j_call: TRBJ1-1; cdr3_aa: CASSQVVAHTEAFF
v_call: TRBV7-3; d_call: TRBD1; j_call: TRBJ2-7; cdr3_aa: CASSLTGVDEQYF
v_call: TRBV25-1; d_call: .; j_call: TRBJ2-7; cdr3_aa: CASSLDASYEQYF
v_call: TRBV6-1; d_call: .; j_call: TRBJ1-2; cdr3_aa: CASSEAGLYGYTF
v_call: TRBV30; d_call: .; j_call: TRBJ2-7; cdr3_aa: CAWSVGTLYEQYF
v_call: TRBV6-1; d_call: .; j_call: TRBJ1-1; cdr3_aa: CASSEAPGSYTEAFF
v_call: TRBV5-1; d_call: .; j_call: TRBJ2-7; cdr3_aa: CASSLAGYPIHEQYF
v_call: TRBV27; d_call: .; j_call: TRBJ1-1; cdr3_aa: CASSHTASLIGAFF
v_call: TRBV19; d_call: .; j_call: TRBJ1-1; cdr3_aa: CASRFGGVNTEAFF
v_call: TRBV2; d_call: .; j_call: TRBJ2-1; cdr3_aa: CASSEDRVNEQFF
v_call: TRBV11-3; d_call: .; j_call: TRBJ2-7; cdr3_aa: CASSTDPGPSYEQYF
v_call: TRBV4-1; d_call: TRBD1; j_call: TRBJ2-7; cdr3_aa: CASSQGQGTYEQYF
v_call: TRBV30; d_call: TRBD2; j_call: TRBJ2-2; cdr3_aa: CAWSTSGGPPGELFF
v_call: TRBV15; d_call: .; j_call: TRBJ1-1; cdr3_aa: CATTRTANTEAFF
v_call: TRBV6-1; d_call: .; j_call: TRBJ1-5; cdr3_aa: CASSQIREGNQPQHF
v_call: TRBV2; d_call: .; j_call: TRBJ2-5; cdr3_aa: CASIGGGAETQYF
v_call: TRBV12-5; d_call: .; j_call: TRBJ1-3; cdr3_aa: CASGFTLDSHSGNTIYF
v_call: TRBV15; d_call: .; j_call: TRBJ1-4; cdr3_aa: CATSRDTRTEDEKLFF
v_call: TRBV29-1; d_call: .; j_call: TRBJ2-3; cdr3_aa: CSVISHWGTDTQYF
v_call: TRBV14; d_call: TRBD1; j_call: TRBJ1-1; cdr3_aa: CASSQDFGTGWAEAFF
v_call: TRBV7-9; d_call: .; j_call: TRBJ2-5; cdr3_aa: CASSLNSQETQYF
v_call: TRBV9; d_call: .; j_call: TRBJ2-5; cdr3_aa: CASSVDGLETQYF
v_call: TRBV7-9; d_call: .; j_call: TRBJ1-3; cdr3_aa: CASSSTAENTIYF